The present T cell receptor beta chain was sequenced within a study of long-term antiretroviral therapy in people with HIV (dated by TCRdb to 2022 to 2024). With regard to the full study: Collection of the earliest samples took place about a decade ahead of the 2015 WHO recommendation for immediate ART, at a time when ART was typically delayed until CD4 counts fell. This retrospective serial study examined whether starting ART and sustained HIV suppression were associated with changes in the composition and diversity of the TRB repertoire in peripheral blood. From 30 adults with confirmed HIV infection, the cohort provided 192 cryopreserved PBMC samples, gathered serially across a mean of approximately six years (range 1-12). About 40% of the 30 participants with HIV were female. No cross-contamination during QIAcube processing turned up in test extractions that ran a monoclonal T-cell line alongside approximately 35 polyclonal samples. Points the paper makes about the study in general: Because cell numbers in pre-ART samples were limited, unsorted PBMC were profiled instead of sorted CD4+ and CD8+ T cells. The samples span the years 2004 to 2017, and the ART regimens used may be less effective than current regimens. No data were available on ART adherence, viral resistance or therapy changes, limiting inferences about post-ART repertoire changes. ART initiation was associated with a significant increase in TRB diversity, but diversity stayed significantly below transplant donor controls even after long-term ART. Limited PBMC availability meant only the TCR beta chain was sequenced, without alpha chain pairing. Expanded TRB clones identified before ART initiation dominated the repertoire at all time points, although this dominance fluctuated and declined in many PLHIV after ART. CDR3 length ranges in HIV repertoires were narrower than in controls, and network structure suggested an antigen-experienced repertoire with only a slight naive shift after ART.

This clone was counted only a few times. The clone's antigen remains unknown. Base qualities were left out, and no much larger clone turns up one base away. Participants were included only if at least one PBMC sample before ART initiation and at least two post-ART samples were available. All participants with HIV were treated in the United States of America. Cryopreserved samples of 1-10 million PBMC were thawed and washed before DNA extraction. At the time of the earliest PBMC sample, participants with HIV were aged between roughly 23 and 60 years. Each participant contributed PBMC samples from 1-4 timepoints before ART initiation and 2-8 timepoints after ART initiation, with a median of 7 samples. For every participant, serial HIV viral load, CD4+ T-cell count, ART history and demographic data were obtained. A Qiagen kit on a QIAcube was used to extract genomic DNA from unsorted PBMC, with samples processed in batches of 12.

Sequencing of the TRB variable region was done with the immunoSEQ hsTCRB v3.0 assay at survey level resolution. The target sequencing depth for TRB was about 40,000-55,000 T-cell genomes per sample. TRB libraries were pooled and sequenced on an Illumina MiSeq using a v3 150-cycle kit. The original methods were these. Repertoire analysis ran in R within a reproducible Nextflow workflow covering QC, data transformation and analysis. Custom analyses were implemented in LymphoSeq2, an R package for AIRR-Seq data exploration. After excluding a few samples that yielded fewer than 5000 total TRB sequences, 150 to 200 HIV repertoires remained for analysis. Of the roughly 180 retained HIV repertoires, almost 60 were collected before and 120 to 130 after ART initiation. Each repertoire was downsampled to 5000 TRB nucleotide sequences, and summary statistics were averaged across 100 downsampling iterations. Only TRB sequences with CDR3 regions of at least seven amino acids were retained for analysis. A Shannon entropy-derived clonality score and the Gini coefficient were used to measure diversity. In repertoire networks, the top 5000 CDR3 amino acid sequences were linked whenever an edit distance of one separated two sequences. Antigen specificity groups and MHC restriction were predicted for TRB CDR3 amino acid sequences with GLIPH2. To flag known associations with CMV, EBV, HIV or tissue antigens, CDR3 amino acid sequences were compared against VDJdb and McPAS-TCR. Pre-ART, post-ART and control groups were compared with Wilcoxon signed-rank tests and Holm-Bonferroni correction. The table comes from immuneACCESS by way of TCRdb, which keeps in-frame sequences with V and J called. Part of the clones is missing from these tables; in studies checked, under half for an unresolved V gene and the rest for unknown reasons. V, J and clone size derive from that table, while D and trimming were established from the DNA sequence. In this sample the table shows about 13,000 clones, about 77% of which occur a single time. Roughly an eighth of the sample lies in the top ten.

Trimming leaves V shorter by 2 bases and J shorter by 7 bases, with the junction holding 8 bases beyond the gene matches. The germline V gene specifies LGHNA as CDR1 and YNFKEQ as CDR2. The CDR3 goes from the cysteine to the phenylalanine over 15 residues. Only the CDR3 part of the read is kept: 45 bases, read in frame from the first base. The chain was built from TRBV4-2 and TRBJ1-2; 9 central nucleotides agree with TRBD1. The specimen was unsorted PBMCs, collected 1.3 years after starting antiretroviral therapy. The TCR comes from a woman younger than 30 with HIV. The CDR3 reads as follows: CASSQPDRGESGYTF. The sequenced DNA: TGTGCCAGCAGCCAACCGGACAGGGGCGAAAGTGGCTACACCTTC.